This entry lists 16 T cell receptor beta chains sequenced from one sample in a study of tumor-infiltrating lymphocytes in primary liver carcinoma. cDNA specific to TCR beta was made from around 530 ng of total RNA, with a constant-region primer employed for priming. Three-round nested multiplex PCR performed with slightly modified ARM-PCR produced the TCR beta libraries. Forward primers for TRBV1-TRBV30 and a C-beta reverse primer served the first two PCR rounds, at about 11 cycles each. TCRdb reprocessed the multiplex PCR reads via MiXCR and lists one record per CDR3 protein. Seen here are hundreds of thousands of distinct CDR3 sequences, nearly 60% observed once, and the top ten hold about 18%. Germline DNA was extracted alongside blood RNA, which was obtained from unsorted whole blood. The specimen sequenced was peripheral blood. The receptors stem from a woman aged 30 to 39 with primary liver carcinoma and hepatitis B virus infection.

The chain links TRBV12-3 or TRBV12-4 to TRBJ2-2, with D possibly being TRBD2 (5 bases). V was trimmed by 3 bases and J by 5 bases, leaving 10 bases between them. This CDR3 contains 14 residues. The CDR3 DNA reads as TGTGCCAGCAGTTTTCCCCCGGGGACCGGGGAGCTGTTTTTT. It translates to CASSFPPGTGELFF.

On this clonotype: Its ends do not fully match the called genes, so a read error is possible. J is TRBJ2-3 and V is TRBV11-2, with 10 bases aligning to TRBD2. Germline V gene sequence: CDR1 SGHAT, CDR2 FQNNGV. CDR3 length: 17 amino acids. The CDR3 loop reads CASSLAPSGGGKETQYF. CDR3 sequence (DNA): TGTGCCAGCAGCCTGGCCCCTAGCGGGGGAGGTAAAGAAACGCAATATTTT.

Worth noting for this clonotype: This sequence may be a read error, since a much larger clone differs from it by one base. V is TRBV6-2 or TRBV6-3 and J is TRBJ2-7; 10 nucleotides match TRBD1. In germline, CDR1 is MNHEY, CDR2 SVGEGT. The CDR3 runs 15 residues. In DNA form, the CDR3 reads TGTGGCAGCAGCGGTAGACAGGGGGCATTCTACGAGCAGTACTTC. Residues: CGSSGRQGAFYEQYF.

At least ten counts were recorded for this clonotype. The DNA of the CDR3 is TGCAGCGTTAAAACCTATGGCTACACCTTC. Its protein is CSVKTYGYTF. The J gene is TRBJ1-2, the V gene TRBV29-1, with D hard to call. This CDR3 has 10 residues. Germline V gene lookup returns CDR1 SQVTM and CDR2 ANQGSEA. Trimming cost V 5 bases and J 4 bases, with 5 bases left between them. The complete variable domain, with remaining parts taken from reference TRBV29-1 and TRBJ1-2, reads SAVISQKPSRDICQRGTSLTIQCQVDSQVTMMFWYRQQPGQSLTLIATANQGSEATYESGFVIDKFPISRPNLTFSTLTVSNMSPEDSSIYLCSVKTYGYTFGSGTRLTVV.

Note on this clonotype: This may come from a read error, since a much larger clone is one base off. The CDR3 reads CASSQTGLSHNSPLHF. The CDR3 nucleotides are TGCGCCAGCAGCCAAACAGGGCTCTCCCATAATTCACCCCTCCACTTT. The chain links TRBV4-1 to TRBJ1-6, with D perhaps matching TRBD1 (6 bases). Germline CDR1 and CDR2: MGHRA and YSYEKL. The CDR3 has 16 residues.

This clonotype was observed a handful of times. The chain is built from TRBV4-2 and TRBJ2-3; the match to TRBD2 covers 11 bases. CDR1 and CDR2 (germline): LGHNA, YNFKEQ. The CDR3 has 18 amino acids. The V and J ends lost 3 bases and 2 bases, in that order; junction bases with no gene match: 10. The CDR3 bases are TGTGCCAGCAGCCACCCTACCGGGACTAGCGGACACACAGATACGCAGTATTTT. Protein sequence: CASSHPTGTSGHTDTQYF.

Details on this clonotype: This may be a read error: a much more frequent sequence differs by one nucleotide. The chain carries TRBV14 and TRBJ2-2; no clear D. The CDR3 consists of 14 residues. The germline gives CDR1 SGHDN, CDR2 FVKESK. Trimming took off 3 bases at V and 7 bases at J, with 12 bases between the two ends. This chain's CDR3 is CASSQIQGLGELFF. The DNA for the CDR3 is TGTGCCAGCAGCCAGATTCAAGGGCTCGGGGAGCTGTTTTTT.

The CDR3 DNA follows: TGCAGTGCTATGGGGGGGGTTTACAATGAGCAGTTCTTC. Translating it yields CSAMGGVYNEQFF. The V and J genes are TRBV20-1 and TRBJ2-1; 7 positions match TRBD2. This CDR3 has 13 residues. With 4 bases clipped from V and 4 bases from J, the junction kept 4 bases outside the gene matches. Germline V lookup: CDR1 DFQATT, CDR2 SNEGSKA (reference sequence).

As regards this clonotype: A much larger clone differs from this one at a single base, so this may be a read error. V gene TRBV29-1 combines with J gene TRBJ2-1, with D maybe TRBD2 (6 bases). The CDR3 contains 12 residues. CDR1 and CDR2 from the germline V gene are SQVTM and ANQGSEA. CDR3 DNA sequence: TGCAGCGTTGAACGGGGGTGGGATGAGCAGCTCTTC. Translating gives CSVERGWDEQLF.

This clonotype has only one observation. The CDR3 DNA follows: TGTGCCAGCAGAACAAAGCAACCCACGACTAGCGGGACTGGTGAGCAGTTCTTC. Amino acids: CASRTKQPTTSGTGEQFF. This chain joins TRBV12-3 or TRBV12-4 and TRBJ2-1; TRBD2 agrees at 11 bases. CDR3 length: 18 residues. J lost 9 bases, V lost 6 bases, and 19 bases had no gene match.

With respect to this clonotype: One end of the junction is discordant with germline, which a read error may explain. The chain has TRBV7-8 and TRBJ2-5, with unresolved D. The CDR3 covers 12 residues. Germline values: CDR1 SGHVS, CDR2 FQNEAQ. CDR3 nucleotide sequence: TGTGTCAGCGAACCCCTTGCTGAGACCCAGTACTTC. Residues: CVSEPLAETQYF.

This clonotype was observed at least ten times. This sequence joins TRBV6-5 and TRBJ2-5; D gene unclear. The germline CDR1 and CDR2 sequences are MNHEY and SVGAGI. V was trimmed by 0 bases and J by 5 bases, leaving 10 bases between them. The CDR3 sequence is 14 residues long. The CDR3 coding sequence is TGTGCCAGCAGTTACTCCCCGTCATTGGAGACCCAGTACTTC. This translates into CASSYSPSLETQYF.

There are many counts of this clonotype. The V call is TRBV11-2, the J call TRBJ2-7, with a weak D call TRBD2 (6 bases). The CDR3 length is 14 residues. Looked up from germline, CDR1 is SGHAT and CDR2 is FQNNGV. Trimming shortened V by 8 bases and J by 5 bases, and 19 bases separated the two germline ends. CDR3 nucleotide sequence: TGTGCCAGCCGTTGGGGACGAGGAGGGAACGAGCAGTACTTC. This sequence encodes CASRWGRGGNEQYF.

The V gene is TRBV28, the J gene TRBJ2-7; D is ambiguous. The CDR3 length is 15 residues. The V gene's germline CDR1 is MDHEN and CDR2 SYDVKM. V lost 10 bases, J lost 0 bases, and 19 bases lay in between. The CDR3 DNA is TGTGCCAACCTTACCCCACGGGTCAGCTCCTACGAGCAGTACTTC. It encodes CANLTPRVSSYEQYF.

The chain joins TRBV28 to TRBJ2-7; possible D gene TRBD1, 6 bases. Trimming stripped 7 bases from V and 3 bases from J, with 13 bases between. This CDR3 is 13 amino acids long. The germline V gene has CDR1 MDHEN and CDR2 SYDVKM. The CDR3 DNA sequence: TGTGCCAGCACTCTGGACAGCCGCTACGAGCAGTACTTC. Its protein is CASTLDSRYEQYF.

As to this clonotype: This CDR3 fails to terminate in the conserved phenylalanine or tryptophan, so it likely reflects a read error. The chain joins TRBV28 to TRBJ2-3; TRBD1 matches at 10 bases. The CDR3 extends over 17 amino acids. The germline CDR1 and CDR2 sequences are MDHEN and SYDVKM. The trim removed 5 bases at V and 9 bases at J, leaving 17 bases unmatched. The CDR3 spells CASSLPGTGVLRRTQYS. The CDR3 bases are TGTGCCAGCAGTCTACCCGGGACAGGGGTTCTTCGCCGAACGCAGTATTCT.